This TCR beta chain stems from a study of shared clonotypes between healthy human individuals. Study-level findings and limits: Memory subsets generally showed lower estimated richness than naive subsets.

Participating donors were healthy, HIV-negative adults free of recent acute infections or vaccinations. Investigators divided CD4+ cells into CD45RA+ naive and CD45RA-negative memory subsets. V lost 4 bases and J 2 bases, leaving 28 bases between the germline ends. Germline lookup yields CDR1 MDHEN and CDR2 SYDVKM. This CDR3 has 20 amino acids. On this clone: Its antigen is unidentified.

Produced via immunoSEQ multiplex PCR; TCRdb's table is partial and in-frame only. The profile shows some 580,000 clones, roughly 97% of them singletons. The chain couples TRBV28 to TRBJ2-3; no definite D call. The sample was naive CD4+ T cells sorted from blood. Subset reported: CD45RA+ positively selected. The sequence derives from a woman between 25 and 40 years old in good health. This CDR3 reads CASSSSSNSHPTINTDTQYF. The CDR3 DNA sequence: TGTGCCAGCAGTTCTTCAAGTAACTCGCACCCCACTATAAACACAGATACGCAGTATTTT.